This T cell receptor beta chain was sequenced during a study of graft-versus-host responses after intestinal transplantation. Study in general: Grafts were multivisceral, liver-intestinal, or isolated intestinal. After anti-thymocyte globulin induction, recipients took tacrolimus and steroids for 2 to 3 years.

Per the germline V gene, CDR1 is WSHSY and CDR2 is SAAADI. Trimming pared 7 bases from V and 4 bases from J, leaving 11 bases between. The CDR3 contains 12 residues. Findings and caveats of the study: The authors found GvH clones in recipient marrow, some appearing first in ileum or blood. Within the allografts of patients who had graft-donor T cell macrochimerism, graft-versus-host to host-versus-graft clonal ratios were high.

A note on this clone: The antigen is not known.

Sequencing used immunoSEQ multiplex PCR; TCRdb keeps in-frame clones, though not all of them. The data show approximately 120,000 clones, with approximately 94% seen just once and under 0.2% held by the top ten. The gene calls are TRBV10-2 and TRBJ2-7; D is unresolved. The receptor was isolated from a human donor who received an intestinal transplant. Sequenced here: unstimulated CD4+ T cells sorted from spleen or lymph node cells, sampled before intestinal transplant. The CDR3 is CASTLSGYEQYF. The CDR3, as DNA: TGCGCCAGCACCCTTTCAGGTTACGAGCAGTACTTC.